This T cell receptor beta chain was sequenced for a study of CD8 T cells in ankylosing spondylitis. Study conclusions and caveats: Peripheral blood held disease-linked clones only at relatively low frequency, and these were CD8+. Matched synovial fluid from ankylosing spondylitis patients was reported to be enriched for disease-linked clones.

Each CDR3 protein is one row after TCRdb ran MiXCR on the 5' RACE reads. The sample includes 210,000 or so distinct CDR3 sequences, approximately 24% of them seen just once. Germline-derived CDR1 and CDR2 are MNHEY and SVGAGI. The CDR3 is 16 residues long. V was pared by 2 bases and J by 3 bases, with 16 bases between. Points on this clonotype: The target antigen is unknown.

The specimen sequenced was blood, either unsorted or a sorted T cell fraction (not recorded which). The chain uses TRBV6-5 and TRBJ1-1; D is undetermined. The clonotype comes from a male donor with ankylosing spondylitis or in good health (not recorded which). CDR3 DNA sequence: TGTGCCAGCAGTTACCACGCGGGGATTAGCGACACTGAAGCTTTCTTT. Translation gives CASSYHAGISDTEAFF.